This T cell receptor (beta chain) was profiled in a study of T cell repertoires in aging, cancer and after chemotherapy. V lost 0 bases, J lost 3 bases, and 11 bases lay in between. The CDR3 has 16 amino acids. Germline CDR1 and CDR2: PRHDT and FYEKMQ (reference sequence). Peripheral blood genomic DNA, not sorted cells or RNA, was the template. In regard to this clonotype: The antigen is not known.

Points from the study as a whole: Loss of evenness, beyond lost richness, contributed to age-related TCR diversity decline in cancer patients. Compared with age-matched healthy donors, untreated hematological or solid cancer patients showed higher blood TCR clonality. Thymic emigration or peripheral T cell expansion may be impaired by lymphoid organ infiltration in hematological cancer.

Rearranged V-D-J TRB sequences were amplified with a mixed TRB-A/B primer pool. TCRdb reprocessed the multiplex PCR reads via MiXCR and lists one record per CDR3 protein. The data contain several thousand distinct CDR3 sequences, more than 30% of them seen just once; the ten biggest clones take up around 50%. What was sequenced was blood. The clonotype comes from a human donor with a blood cancer. This sequence joins TRBV13 and TRBJ2-2; the D is unclear. CDR3 amino acids: CASSLGPNLDTGELFF. CDR3 coding DNA: TGTGCCAGCAGCTTAGGGCCTAATTTAGACACCGGGGAGCTGTTTTTT.